This T cell receptor (beta chain) came from a study of a mutant IDH1 vaccine in newly diagnosed glioma. Notes on the study in general: Vaccine-induced immune responses occurred in roughly 95% of patients.

Concerning this clone itself: Its antigen is not identified.

The time point was: week 11, during vaccination. Doses comprised 300 ug of mutant IDH1 20-mer peptide each, plus topical imiquimod. Sequencing was performed with immunoSEQ multiplex PCR; in TCRdb, only in-frame clones are kept and a portion is missing. Of 60,000 or so clones in the sample, approximately 91% are singletons; the top ten hold around 2%. The input for sequencing was PBMCs, taken from a glioma patient whose treatment included an IDH1 peptide vaccine. The clonotype comes from a man in his forties with glioma.

The CDR3 nucleotides are TGTGCCAGCAGTTTAGGGCCCGACAGGGGACGCACTGAAGCTTTCTTT. Translated: CASSLGPDRGRTEAFF. The gene calls are TRBV27 and TRBJ1-1, with TRBD1 matching 8 bases. After removal of 2 bases from V and 4 bases from J, the junction contained 9 bases not matched to a gene. The CDR3 has 16 amino acids. CDR1 and CDR2 (germline): MNHEY, SMNVEV (reference sequence).